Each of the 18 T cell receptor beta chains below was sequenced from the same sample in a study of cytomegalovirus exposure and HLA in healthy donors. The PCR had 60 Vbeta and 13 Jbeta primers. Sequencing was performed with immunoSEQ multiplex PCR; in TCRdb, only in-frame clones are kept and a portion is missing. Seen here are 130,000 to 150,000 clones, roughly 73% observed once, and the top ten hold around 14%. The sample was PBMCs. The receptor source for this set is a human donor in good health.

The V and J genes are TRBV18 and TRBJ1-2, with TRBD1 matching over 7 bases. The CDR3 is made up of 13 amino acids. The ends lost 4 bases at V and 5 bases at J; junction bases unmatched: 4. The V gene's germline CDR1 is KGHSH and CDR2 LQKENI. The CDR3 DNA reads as TGTGCCAGCTCACACCCGACAGGGTATGGCTACACCTTC. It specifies CASSHPTGYGYTF.

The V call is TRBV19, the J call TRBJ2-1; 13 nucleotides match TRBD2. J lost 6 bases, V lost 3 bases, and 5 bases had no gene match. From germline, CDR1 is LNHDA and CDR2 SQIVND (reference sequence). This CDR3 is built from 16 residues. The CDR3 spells CASSIDGTSGINEQFF. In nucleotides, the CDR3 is TGTGCCAGTAGTATCGACGGGACTAGCGGGATCAATGAGCAGTTCTTC.

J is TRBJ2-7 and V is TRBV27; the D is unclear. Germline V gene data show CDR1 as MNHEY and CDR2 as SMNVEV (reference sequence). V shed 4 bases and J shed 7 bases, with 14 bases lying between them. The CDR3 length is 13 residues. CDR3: CASSSSPPREQYF. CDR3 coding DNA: TGTGCCAGCAGTTCATCCCCTCCGCGGGAGCAGTACTTC.

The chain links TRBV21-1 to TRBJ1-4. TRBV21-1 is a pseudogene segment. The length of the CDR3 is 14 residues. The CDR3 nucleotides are TGTGCCAGCAGCATGGGGAGGGATGGAAAAAAACTGTTTTTT. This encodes CASSMGRDGKKLFF.

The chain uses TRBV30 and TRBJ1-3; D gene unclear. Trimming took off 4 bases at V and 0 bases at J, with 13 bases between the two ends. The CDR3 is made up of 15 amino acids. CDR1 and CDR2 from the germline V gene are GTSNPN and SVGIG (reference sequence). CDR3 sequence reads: CAWIPALHSGNTIYF. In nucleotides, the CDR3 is TGTGCCTGGATTCCCGCCTTACACTCTGGAAACACCATATATTTT.

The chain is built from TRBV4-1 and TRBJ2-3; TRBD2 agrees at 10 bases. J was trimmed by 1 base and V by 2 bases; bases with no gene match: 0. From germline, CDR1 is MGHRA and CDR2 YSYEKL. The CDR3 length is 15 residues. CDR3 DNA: TGCGCCAGCAGCCAAAGCGGGAGGGGCACAGATACGCAGTATTTT. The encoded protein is CASSQSGRGTDTQYF.

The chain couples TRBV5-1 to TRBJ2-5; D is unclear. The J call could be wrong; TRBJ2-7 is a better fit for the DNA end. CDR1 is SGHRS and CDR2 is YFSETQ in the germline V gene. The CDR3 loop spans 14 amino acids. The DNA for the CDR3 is TGCGCCAGCAGCTTGGACAGTTGGGGCTACGAGCAGTACTTC. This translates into CASSLDSWGYEQYF.

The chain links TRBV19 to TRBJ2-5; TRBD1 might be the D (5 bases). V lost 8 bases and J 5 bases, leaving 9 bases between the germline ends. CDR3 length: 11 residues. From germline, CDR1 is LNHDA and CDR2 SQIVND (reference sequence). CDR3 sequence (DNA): TGTGCCAGTGTAGGGGCCGAGACCCAGTACTTC. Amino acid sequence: CASVGAETQYF.

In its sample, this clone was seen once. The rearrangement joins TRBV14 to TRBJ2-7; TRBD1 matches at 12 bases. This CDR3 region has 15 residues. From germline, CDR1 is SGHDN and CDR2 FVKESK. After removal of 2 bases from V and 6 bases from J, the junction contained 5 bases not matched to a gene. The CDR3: CASSQHPGQGAEQYF. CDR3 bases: TGTGCCAGCAGCCAACATCCGGGACAGGGGGCCGAGCAGTACTTC. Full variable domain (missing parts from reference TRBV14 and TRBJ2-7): EAGVTQFPSHSVIEKGQTVTLRCDPISGHDNLYWYRRVMGKEIKFLLHFVKESKQDESGMPNNRFLAERTGGTYSTLKVQPAELEDSGVYFCASSQHPGQGAEQYFGPGTRLTVT.

CDR3 residues: CASSLDGGGPRRRFF. CDR3 bases: TGTGCCAGCAGCTTAGATGGGGGCGGGCCGAGGAGGCGGTTCTTC. The genes are TRBV7-2 and TRBJ2-1; TRBD1 is a possible D gene (6 bases). The CDR3 has 15 residues. V dropped 1 base and J dropped 15 bases, with 22 bases sitting between them. Looked up from germline, CDR1 is SGHTA and CDR2 is FQGNSA.

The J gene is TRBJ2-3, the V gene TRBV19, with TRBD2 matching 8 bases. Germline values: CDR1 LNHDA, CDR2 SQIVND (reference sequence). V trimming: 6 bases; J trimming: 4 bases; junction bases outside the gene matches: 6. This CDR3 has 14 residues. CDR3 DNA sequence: TGTGCCAGTAGGACTAGCGTTCCATCAGATACGCAGTATTTT. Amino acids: CASRTSVPSDTQYF.

The CDR3 loop is CASSFSGDNYGYTF. The CDR3, as DNA: TGTGCCAGCAGCTTTTCAGGGGATAACTATGGCTACACCTTC. The chain links TRBV11-2 to TRBJ1-2, with D tentatively TRBD1 (6 bases). CDR1 is SGHAT and CDR2 is FQNNGV in the germline V gene. V lost 3 bases and J 1 base, leaving 9 bases between the germline ends. The CDR3 loop spans 14 amino acids.

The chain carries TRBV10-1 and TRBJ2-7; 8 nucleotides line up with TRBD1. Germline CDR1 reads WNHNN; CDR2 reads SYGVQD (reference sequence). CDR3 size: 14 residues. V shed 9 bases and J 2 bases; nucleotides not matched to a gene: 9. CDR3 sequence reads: CARRQGRNPYEQYF. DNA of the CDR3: TGCGCCAGACGACAGGGGAGGAACCCCTACGAGCAGTACTTC.

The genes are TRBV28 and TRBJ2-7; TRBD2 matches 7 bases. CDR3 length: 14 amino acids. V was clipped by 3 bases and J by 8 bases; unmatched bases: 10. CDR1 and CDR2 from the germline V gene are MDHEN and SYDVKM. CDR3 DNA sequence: TGTGCCAGCAGTTTCACCCTAGCGGCTACCAAGCAGTACTTC. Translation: CASSFTLAATKQYF.

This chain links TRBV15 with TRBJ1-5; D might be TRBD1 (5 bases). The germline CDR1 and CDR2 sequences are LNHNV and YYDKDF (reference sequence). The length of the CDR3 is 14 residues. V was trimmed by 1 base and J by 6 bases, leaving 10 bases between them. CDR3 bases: TGTGCCACCAGCAGAGGGGGGGAACTTCAGCCCCAGCATTTT. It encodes CATSRGGELQPQHF.

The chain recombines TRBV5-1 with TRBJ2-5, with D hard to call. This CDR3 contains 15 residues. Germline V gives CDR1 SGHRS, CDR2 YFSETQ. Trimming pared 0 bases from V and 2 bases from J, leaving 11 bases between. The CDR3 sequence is CASSLAFSSQETQYF. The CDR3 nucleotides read TGCGCCAGCAGCTTGGCCTTCAGTTCACAAGAGACCCAGTACTTC. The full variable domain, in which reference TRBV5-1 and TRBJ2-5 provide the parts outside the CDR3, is KAGVTQTPRYLIKTRGQQVTLSCSPISGHRSVSWYQQTPGQGLQFLFEYFSETQRNKGNFPGRFSGRQFSNSRSEMNVSTLELGDSALYLCASSLAFSSQETQYFGPGTRLLVL.

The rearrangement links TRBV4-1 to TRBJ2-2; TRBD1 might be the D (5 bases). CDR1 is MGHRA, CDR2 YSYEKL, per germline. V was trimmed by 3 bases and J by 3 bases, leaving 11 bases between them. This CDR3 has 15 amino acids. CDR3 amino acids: CASSHRVGDTGELFF. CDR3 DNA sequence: TGCGCCAGCAGCCACAGGGTTGGGGACACCGGGGAGCTGTTTTTT.

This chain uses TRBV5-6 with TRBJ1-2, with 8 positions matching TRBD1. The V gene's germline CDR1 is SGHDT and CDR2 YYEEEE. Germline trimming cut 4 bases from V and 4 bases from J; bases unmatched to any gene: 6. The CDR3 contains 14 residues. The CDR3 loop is CASSLDRVGYGYTF. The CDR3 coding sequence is TGTGCCAGCAGCCTGGACAGGGTGGGCTATGGCTACACCTTC.